Listed here is a single T cell receptor (beta chain). What it binds is unknown. The data were taken from a study of cytomegalovirus exposure and HLA in healthy donors. Overall study results and limits: HLA restriction was apparent for most CMV-associated TCR beta chains in a later analysis. Certain sequence variants were highly shared and formed a cluster, and this cluster was likely a sequencing artifact. A later analysis linked a missense DCLRE1C variant to TCR beta V- and J-gene trimming. In a later analysis, at a false discovery rate of 0.05, 16,951 TCR beta sequences matched HLA alleles.

Vbeta (60) and Jbeta (13) primers were used in the PCR. Sequenced by immunoSEQ multiplex PCR; TCRdb stores in-frame clones only, minus some. There are roughly 67,000 clones in the sample; around 80% occur only once, and approximately 9.8% lies in the top ten. Between the trimmed V and J ends, which lost 3 bases and 0 bases, there was a span of 8 bases. The CDR3 spans 14 residues. Germline-derived CDR1 and CDR2 are KGHSH and LQKENI. The sequenced sample was PBMCs. The receptor was derived from a man between 35 and 55 years old in good health and CMV-seronegative. The rearrangement joins TRBV18 to TRBJ1-1, with D hard to call. CDR3 sequence: CASSPANLNTEAFF. The CDR3 bases are TGTGCCAGCTCACCGGCCAACCTGAACACTGAAGCTTTCTTT. The entire variable domain, with the rest obtained from reference TRBV18 and TRBJ1-1, is as follows: NAGVMQNPRHLVRRRGQEARLRCSPMKGHSHVYWYRQLPEEGLKFMVYLQKENIIDESGMPKERFSAEFPKEGPSILRIQQVVRGDSAAYFCASSPANLNTEAFFGQGTRLTVV.